A selection of T cell receptor beta chains follows, all from one sample in a study of T cells in localized non-small cell lung cancer. Produced via immunoSEQ multiplex PCR; TCRdb's table is partial and in-frame only. There are about 19,000 clones in the sample; over 80% occur only once, and around 25% lies in the top ten. The sequences come from peripheral blood, collected before any cancer treatment. The receptor set was obtained from a female donor older than 55 with stage I lung adenocarcinoma. Each CDR3 is given with its conserved first and last residue. The D gene is left open where the match is weak. The size of a clone is reported for some rows only, either as once, few or many, or as a class for expanded clones.

j_gene | abundance | v_gene | d_gene | CDR3nt | CDR3aa
TRBJ1-2 | - | TRBV30 | - | TGTGCCTGGAGCCTTTCTTTCGGCTATGGCTACACCTTC | CAWSLSFGYGYTF
TRBJ1-2 | - | TRBV7-6 | - | TGTGCCAGCAGCTTAGGAGGCAGAGACTATGGCTACACCTTC | CASSLGGRDYGYTF
TRBJ2-1 | - | TRBV27 | - | TGTGCCAGCAGTTTATTGGGGGACGGGCAGTTCTTC | CASSLLGDGQFF
TRBJ1-4 | - | TRBV18 | - | TGTGCCAGCTCACTCTCTTACTCCGGTCAGAATGAAAAACTGTTTTTT | CASSLSYSGQNEKLFF
TRBJ1-1 | once | TRBV29-1 | TRBD1 | TGCAGCGTCGACAGCTTCCCCAGACAGGGGAGCACTGAAGCTTTCTTT | CSVDSFPRQGSTEAFF
TRBJ2-6 | - | TRBV4-1 | TRBD2 | TGCGCCAGCAGCCATTCGCGAATAGCGGGGGGGCCGGTTGGGGCCAACGTCCTGACTTTC | CASSHSRIAGGPVGANVLTF
TRBJ2-2 | once | TRBV5-1 | - | TGCGCCAGCAGCCTGATCTCCGCGAACACCGGGGAGCTGTTTTTT | CASSLISANTGELFF
TRBJ2-5 | once | TRBV5-1 | TRBD2 | TGCGCCAGCAGCCTGGGGACTAGCGGGGGAAGAGAGACCCAGTACTTC | CASSLGTSGGRETQYF
TRBJ1-4 | - | TRBV11-2 | - | TGTGCCACTAGAGTCGGGTTTACTAATGAAAAACTGTTTTTT | CATRVGFTNEKLFF
TRBJ2-7 | - | TRBV4-2 | TRBD1 | TGTGCCAGCAGCCCACGGGACAGGTTCTACGAGCAGTACTTC | CASSPRDRFYEQYF
TRBJ2-7 | - | TRBV5-1 | TRBD1 | TGCGCCAGCAGCTTGGGACAGGGGGCTTACGAGCAGTACTTC | CASSLGQGAYEQYF
TRBJ1-3 | - | TRBV6-5 | - | TGTGCCAGCAGTTCCGTGAGCAGAGGAAACACCATATATTTT | CASSSVSRGNTIYF
TRBJ2-6 | - | TRBV25-1 | - | TGTGCCAGCAGTGTCACTGGGGCCAACGTCCTGACTTTC | CASSVTGANVLTF
TRBJ1-2 | medium-sized | TRBV6-5 | - | TGTGCCAGCAGTACGCAAACCGGGACAAGCTATGGCTACACCTTC | CASSTQTGTSYGYTF
TRBJ1-5 | - | TRBV9 | - | TGTGCCAGCAGCGTAGGTCTTGGATTTCAGCCCCAGCATTTT | CASSVGLGFQPQHF
TRBJ1-3 | - | TRBV30 | TRBD1 | TGTGCCTGGAAAAGGGGGCGATTGCCTGGAAACACCATATATTTT | CAWKRGRLPGNTIYF
TRBJ1-3 | few | TRBV30 | - | TGTGCCTGGAAAAAAGCTGGAAACACCATATATTTT | CAWKKAGNTIYF